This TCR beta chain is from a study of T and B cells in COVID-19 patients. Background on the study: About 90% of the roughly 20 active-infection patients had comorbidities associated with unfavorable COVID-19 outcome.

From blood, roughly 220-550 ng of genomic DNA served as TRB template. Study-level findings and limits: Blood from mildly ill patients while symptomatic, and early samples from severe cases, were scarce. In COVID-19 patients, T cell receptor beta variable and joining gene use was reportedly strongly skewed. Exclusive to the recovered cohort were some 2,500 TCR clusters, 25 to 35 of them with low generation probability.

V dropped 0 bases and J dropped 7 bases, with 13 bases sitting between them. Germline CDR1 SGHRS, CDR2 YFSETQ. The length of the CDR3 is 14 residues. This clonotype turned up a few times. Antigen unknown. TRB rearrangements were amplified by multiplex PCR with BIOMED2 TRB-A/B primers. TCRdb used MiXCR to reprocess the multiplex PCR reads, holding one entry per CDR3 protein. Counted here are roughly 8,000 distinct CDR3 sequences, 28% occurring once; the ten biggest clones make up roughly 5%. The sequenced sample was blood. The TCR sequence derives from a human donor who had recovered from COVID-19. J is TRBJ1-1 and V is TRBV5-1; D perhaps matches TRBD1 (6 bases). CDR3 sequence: CASSLAVGQLEAFF. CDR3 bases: TGCGCCAGCAGCTTGGCCGTCGGACAGCTTGAAGCTTTCTTT.